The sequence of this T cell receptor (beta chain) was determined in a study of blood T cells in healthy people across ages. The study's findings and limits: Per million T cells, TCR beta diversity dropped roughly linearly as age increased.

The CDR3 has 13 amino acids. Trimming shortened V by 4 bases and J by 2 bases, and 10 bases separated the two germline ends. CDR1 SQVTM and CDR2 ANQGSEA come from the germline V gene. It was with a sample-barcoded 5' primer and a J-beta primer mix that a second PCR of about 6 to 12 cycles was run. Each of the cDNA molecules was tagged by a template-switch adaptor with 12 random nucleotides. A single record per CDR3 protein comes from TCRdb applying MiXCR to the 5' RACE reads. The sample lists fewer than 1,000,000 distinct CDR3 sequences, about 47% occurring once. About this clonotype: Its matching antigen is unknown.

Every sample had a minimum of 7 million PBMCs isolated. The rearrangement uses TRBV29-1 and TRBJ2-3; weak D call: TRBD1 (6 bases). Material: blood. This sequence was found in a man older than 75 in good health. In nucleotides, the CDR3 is TGCAGCGTTGTAGGGGGTTCCACAGATACGCAGTATTTT. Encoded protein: CSVVGGSTDTQYF.